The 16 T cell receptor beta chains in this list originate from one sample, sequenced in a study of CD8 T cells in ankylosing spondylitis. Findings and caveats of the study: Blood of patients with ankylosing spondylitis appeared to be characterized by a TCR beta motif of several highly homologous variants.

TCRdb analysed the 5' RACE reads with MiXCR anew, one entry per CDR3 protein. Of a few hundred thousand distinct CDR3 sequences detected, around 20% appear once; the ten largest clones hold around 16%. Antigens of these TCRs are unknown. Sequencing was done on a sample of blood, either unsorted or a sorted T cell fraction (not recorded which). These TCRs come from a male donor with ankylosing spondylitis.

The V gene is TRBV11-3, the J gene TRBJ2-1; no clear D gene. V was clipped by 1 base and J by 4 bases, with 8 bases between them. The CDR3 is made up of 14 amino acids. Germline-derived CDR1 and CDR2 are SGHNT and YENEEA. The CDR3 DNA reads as TGTGCCAGCAGCTTAGTTTCGGTATACAATGAGCAGTTCTTC. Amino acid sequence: CASSLVSVYNEQFF.

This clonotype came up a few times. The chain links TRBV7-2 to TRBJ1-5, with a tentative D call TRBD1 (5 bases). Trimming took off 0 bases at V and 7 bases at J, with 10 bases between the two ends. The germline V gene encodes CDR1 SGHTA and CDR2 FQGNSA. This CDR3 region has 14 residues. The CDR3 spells CASSLAGDEQPQHF. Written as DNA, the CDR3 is TGTGCCAGCAGCTTAGCCGGGGACGAGCAGCCCCAGCATTTT.

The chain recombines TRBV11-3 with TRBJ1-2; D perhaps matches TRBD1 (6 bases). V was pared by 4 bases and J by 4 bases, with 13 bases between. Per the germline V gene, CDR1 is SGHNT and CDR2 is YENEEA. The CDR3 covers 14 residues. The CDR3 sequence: CASSSTGTLYGYTF. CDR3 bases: TGTGCCAGCAGCTCCACCGGGACACTCTATGGCTACACCTTC.

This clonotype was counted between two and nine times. CDR3 sequence reads: CATSDAGTSGLYEQFF. The CDR3 DNA reads as TGTGCCACCAGTGATGCCGGGACTAGCGGGCTTTATGAGCAGTTCTTC. The chain employs TRBV24-1 and TRBJ2-1; TRBD2 aligns across 12 bases. After removal of 3 bases from V and 8 bases from J, the junction contained 7 bases not matched to a gene. CDR3 length equals 16 residues. The V gene's germline CDR1 is KGHDR and CDR2 SFDVKD.

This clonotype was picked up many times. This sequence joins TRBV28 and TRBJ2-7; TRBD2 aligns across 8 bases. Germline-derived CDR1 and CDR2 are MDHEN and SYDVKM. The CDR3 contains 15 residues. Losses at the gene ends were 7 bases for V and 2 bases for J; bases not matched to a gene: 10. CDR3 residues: CASTDSGILPYEQYF. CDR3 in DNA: TGTGCCAGCACCGATAGCGGGATCCTGCCCTACGAGCAGTACTTC.

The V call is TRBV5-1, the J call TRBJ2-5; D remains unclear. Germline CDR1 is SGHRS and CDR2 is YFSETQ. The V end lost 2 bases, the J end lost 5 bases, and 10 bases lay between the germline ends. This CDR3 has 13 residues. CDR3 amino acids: CASSFLLGETQYF. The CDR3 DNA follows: TGCGCCAGCAGCTTCCTCCTCGGGGAGACCCAGTACTTC.

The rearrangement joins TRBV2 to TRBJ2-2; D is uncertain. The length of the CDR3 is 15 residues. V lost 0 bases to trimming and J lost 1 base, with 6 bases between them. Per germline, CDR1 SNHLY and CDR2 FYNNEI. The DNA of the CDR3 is TGTGCCAGCAGTGAAGCGGAACAGAACACCGGGGAGCTGTTTTTT. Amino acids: CASSEAEQNTGELFF.

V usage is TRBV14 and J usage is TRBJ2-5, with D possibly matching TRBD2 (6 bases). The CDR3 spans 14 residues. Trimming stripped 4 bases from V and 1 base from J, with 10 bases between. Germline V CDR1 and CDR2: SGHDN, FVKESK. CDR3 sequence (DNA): TGTGCCAGCAGCCGGCGGAGGGGCCAAGAGACCCAGTACTTC. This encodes CASSRRRGQETQYF.

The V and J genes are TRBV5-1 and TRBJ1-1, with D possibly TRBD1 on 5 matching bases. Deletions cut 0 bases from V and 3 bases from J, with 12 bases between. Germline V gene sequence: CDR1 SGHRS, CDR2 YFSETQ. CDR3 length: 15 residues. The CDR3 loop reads CASSLESMGDTEAFF. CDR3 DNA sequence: TGCGCCAGCAGCTTGGAGAGCATGGGGGACACTGAAGCTTTCTTT.

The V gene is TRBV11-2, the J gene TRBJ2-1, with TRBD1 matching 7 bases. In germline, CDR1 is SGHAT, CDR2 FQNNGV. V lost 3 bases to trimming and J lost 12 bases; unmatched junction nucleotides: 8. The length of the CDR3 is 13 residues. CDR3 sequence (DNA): TGTGCCAGCAGCTTCAGTTACGGGGACAGGCAGTTCTTC. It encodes CASSFSYGDRQFF.

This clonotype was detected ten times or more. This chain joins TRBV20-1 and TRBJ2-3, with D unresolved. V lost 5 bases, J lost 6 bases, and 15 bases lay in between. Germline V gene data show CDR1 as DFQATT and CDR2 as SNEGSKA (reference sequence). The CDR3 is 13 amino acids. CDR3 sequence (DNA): TGCAGTGCTCGACCTACTTCCCGCGATACGCAGTATTTT. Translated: CSARPTSRDTQYF.

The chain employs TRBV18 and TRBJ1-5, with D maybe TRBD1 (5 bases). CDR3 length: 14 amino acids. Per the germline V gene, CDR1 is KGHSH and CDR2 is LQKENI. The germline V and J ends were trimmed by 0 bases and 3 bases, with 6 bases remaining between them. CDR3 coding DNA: TGTGCCAGCTCACCACCGACAGACAATCAGCCCCAGCATTTT. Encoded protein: CASSPPTDNQPQHF. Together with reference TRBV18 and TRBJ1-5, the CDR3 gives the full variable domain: NAGVMQNPRHLVRRRGQEARLRCSPMKGHSHVYWYRQLPEEGLKFMVYLQKENIIDESGMPKERFSAEFPKEGPSILRIQQVVRGDSAAYFCASSPPTDNQPQHFGDGTRLSIL.

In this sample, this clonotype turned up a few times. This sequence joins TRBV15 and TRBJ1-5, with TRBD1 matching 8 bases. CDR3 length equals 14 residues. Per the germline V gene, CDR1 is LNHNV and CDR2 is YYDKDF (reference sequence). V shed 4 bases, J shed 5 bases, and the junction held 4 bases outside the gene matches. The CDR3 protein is CATSIDRGYQPQHF. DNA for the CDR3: TGTGCCACCAGCATCGACAGGGGTTATCAGCCCCAGCATTTT.

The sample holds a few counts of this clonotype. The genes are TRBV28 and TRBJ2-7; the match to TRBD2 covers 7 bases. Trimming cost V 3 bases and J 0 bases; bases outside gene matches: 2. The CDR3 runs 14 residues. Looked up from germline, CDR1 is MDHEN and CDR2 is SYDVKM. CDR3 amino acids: CASSFKRDSYEQYF. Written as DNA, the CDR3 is TGTGCCAGCAGTTTTAAGCGGGACTCCTACGAGCAGTACTTC. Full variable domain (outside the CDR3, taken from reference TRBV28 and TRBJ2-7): DVKVTQSSRYLVKRTGEKVFLECVQDMDHENMFWYRQDPGLGLRLIYFSYDVKMKEKGDIPEGYSVSREKKERFSLILESASTNQTSMYLCASSFKRDSYEQYFGPGTRLTVT.

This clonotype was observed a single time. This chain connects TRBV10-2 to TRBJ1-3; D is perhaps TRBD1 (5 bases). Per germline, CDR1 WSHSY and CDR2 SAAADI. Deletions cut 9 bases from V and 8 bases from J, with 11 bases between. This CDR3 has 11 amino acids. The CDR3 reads CASSGSDTIYF. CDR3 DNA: TGCGCCAGTTCAGGGTCGGACACCATATATTTT.

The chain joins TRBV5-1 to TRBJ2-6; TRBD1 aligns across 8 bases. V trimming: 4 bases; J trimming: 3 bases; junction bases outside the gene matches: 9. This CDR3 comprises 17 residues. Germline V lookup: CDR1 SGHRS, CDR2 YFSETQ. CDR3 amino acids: CASSTGTGYGGANVLTF. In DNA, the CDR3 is TGCGCCAGCAGCACCGGGACAGGCTACGGTGGGGCCAACGTCCTGACTTTC.